This T cell receptor (beta chain) emerged from a study of shared clonotypes between healthy human individuals. Clones were read by immunoSEQ multiplex PCR, and TCRdb kept only the in-frame ones, dropping some. The sample lists roughly 1 million clones, 65% to 80% occurring once. For this clone: Its cognate antigen is unknown.

Study outcomes and limitations: Richness estimates generally favored naive over memory subsets.

This CDR3 has 15 amino acids. Germline V lookup: CDR1 SGHNT, CDR2 YYREEE (reference sequence). V dropped 1 base and J dropped 1; count of bases not matched to a gene: 4. This chain joins TRBV5-4 and TRBJ1-1; TRBD1 aligns across 7 bases. The sequence was obtained from a young man in good health. Sequencing was performed on memory CD4+ T cells sorted from blood. Regarding subset: CD45RA-negative fraction. The CDR3 DNA is TGTGCCAGCAGCTTGATATCAGGGGGGAACACTGAAGCTTTCTTT. Its protein is CASSLISGGNTEAFF.